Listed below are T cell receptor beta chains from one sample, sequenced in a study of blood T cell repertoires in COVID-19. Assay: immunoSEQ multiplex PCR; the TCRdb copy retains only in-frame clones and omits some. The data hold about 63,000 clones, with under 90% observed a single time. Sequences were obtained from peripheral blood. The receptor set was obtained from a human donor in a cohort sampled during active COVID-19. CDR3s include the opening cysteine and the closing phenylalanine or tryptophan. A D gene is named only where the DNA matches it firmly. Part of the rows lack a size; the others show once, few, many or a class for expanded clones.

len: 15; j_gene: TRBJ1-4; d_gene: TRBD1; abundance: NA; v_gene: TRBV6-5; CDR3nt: TGTGCCAGCAGTTACTCGGTGACAGGGGATGAAAAACTGTTTTTT; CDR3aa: CASSYSVTGDEKLFF
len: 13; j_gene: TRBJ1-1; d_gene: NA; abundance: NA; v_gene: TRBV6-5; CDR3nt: TGTGCCAGCAGTTACGAGGGGGGGACTGAAGCTTTCTTT; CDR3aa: CASSYEGGTEAFF
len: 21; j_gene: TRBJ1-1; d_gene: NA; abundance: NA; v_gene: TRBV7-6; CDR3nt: TGTGCCAGCAGCTTAGGTTCCTTTCTTCGGGGAAGGGTAGAGAGGAACACTGAAGCTTTCTTT; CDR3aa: CASSLGSFLRGRVERNTEAFF
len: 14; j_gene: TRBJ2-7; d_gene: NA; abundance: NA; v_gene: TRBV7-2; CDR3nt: TGTGCCAGCAGCTTAGGTGTTGGCGGTTACGAGCAGTACTTC; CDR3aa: CASSLGVGGYEQYF
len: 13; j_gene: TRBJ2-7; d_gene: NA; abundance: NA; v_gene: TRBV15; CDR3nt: TGTGCCACCAGCAGAGGGTTAGCGTACGAGCAGTACTTC; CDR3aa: CATSRGLAYEQYF
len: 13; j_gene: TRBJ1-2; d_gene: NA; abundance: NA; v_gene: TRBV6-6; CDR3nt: TGTGCCAGCAGTTTCCTCGACAGCTATGGCTACACCTTC; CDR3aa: CASSFLDSYGYTF
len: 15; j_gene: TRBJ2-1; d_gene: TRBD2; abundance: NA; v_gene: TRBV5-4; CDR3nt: TGTGCCAGCAGCCCCCGGGGTAGCGGGTACAATGAGCAGTTCTTC; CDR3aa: CASSPRGSGYNEQFF
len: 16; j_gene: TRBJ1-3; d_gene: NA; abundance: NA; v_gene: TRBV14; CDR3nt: TGTGCCAGCAGCCAATTTCGCACAGGGCCTGGAAACACCATATATTTT; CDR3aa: CASSQFRTGPGNTIYF
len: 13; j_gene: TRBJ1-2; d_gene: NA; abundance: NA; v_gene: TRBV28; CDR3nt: TGTGCCAGCACCTCGCCAAACAGGGCTGGCTACACCTTC; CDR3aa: CASTSPNRAGYTF
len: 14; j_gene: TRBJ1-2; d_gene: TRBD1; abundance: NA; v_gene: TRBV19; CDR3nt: TGTGCCAGTAGCCGAGACAGGGTTAACTATGGCTACACCTTC; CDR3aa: CASSRDRVNYGYTF
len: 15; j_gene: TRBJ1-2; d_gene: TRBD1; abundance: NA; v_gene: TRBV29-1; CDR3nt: TGCAGCGCCGATGGGGGACAGGGGGATAGCTATGGCTACACCTTC; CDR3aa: CSADGGQGDSYGYTF
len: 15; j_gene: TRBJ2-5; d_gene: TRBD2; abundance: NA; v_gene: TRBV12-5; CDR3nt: TGTGCTAGTGGCTCCGGGACTAGCGGCCAAGAGACCCAGTACTTC; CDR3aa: CASGSGTSGQETQYF
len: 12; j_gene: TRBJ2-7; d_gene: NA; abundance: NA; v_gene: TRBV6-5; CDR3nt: TGTGCCAGCAGTTACACCGGGAGCGAGCAGTACTTC; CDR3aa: CASSYTGSEQYF
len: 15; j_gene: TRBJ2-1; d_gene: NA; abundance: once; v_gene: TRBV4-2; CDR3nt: TGTGCCAGCAGCCAAGGCGGCCCGGCCGGCAATGAGCAGTTCTTC; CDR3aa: CASSQGGPAGNEQFF
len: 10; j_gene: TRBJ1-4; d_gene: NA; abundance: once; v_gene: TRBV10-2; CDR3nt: TGCGCCAGCTCGGGAGAGCGACTGTTTTTT; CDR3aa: CASSGERLFF
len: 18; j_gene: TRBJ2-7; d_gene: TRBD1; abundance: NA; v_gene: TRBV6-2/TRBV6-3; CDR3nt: TGTGCCAGCAGTTACAACACGTACGGGACAGGGTCCCTTCGCGAGCAGTACTTC; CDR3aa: CASSYNTYGTGSLREQYF
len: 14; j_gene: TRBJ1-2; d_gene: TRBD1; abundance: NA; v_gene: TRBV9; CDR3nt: TGTGCCAGCAGCTTAGGGGACAGCGCCTATGGCTACACCTTC; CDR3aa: CASSLGDSAYGYTF
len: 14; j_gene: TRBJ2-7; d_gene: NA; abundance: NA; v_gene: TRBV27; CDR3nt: TGTGCCAGCAGCTCTCGGGCAGGGTTGTACGAGCAGTACTTC; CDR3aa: CASSSRAGLYEQYF